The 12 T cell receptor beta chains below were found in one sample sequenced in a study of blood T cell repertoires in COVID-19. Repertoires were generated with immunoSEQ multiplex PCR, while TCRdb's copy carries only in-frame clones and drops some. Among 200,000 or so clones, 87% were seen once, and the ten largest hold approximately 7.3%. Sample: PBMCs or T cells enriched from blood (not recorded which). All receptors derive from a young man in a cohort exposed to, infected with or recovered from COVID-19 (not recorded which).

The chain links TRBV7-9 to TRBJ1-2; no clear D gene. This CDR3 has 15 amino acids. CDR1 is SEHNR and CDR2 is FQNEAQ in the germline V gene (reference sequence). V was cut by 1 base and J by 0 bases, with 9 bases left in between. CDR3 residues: CASSLDQKANYGYTF. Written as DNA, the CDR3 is TGTGCCAGCAGCTTAGACCAGAAAGCTAACTATGGCTACACCTTC. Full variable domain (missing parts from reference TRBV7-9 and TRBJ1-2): DTGVSQNPRHKITKRGQNVTFRCDPISEHNRLYWYRQTLGQGPEFLTYFQNEAQLEKSRLLSDRFSAERPKGSFSTLEIQRTEQGDSAMYLCASSLDQKANYGYTFGSGTRLTVV.

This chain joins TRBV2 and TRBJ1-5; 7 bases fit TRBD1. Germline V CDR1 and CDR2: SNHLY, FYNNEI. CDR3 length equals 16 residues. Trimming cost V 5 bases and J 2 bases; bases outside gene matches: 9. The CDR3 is CASSPWTGKGNQPQHF. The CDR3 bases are TGTGCCAGCAGTCCCTGGACAGGAAAGGGCAATCAGCCCCAGCATTTT. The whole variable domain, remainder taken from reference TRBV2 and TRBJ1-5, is EPEVTQTPSHQVTQMGQEVILRCVPISNHLYFYWYRQILGQKVEFLVSFYNNEISEKSEIFDDQFSVERPDGSNFTLKIRSTKLEDSAMYFCASSPWTGKGNQPQHFGDGTRLSIL.

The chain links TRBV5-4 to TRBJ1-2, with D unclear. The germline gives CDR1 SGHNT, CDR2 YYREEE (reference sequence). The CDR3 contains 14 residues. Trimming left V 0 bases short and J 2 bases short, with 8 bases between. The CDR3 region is CASSLELLNYGYTF. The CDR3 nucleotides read TGTGCCAGCAGCTTGGAACTGCTAAACTATGGCTACACCTTC.

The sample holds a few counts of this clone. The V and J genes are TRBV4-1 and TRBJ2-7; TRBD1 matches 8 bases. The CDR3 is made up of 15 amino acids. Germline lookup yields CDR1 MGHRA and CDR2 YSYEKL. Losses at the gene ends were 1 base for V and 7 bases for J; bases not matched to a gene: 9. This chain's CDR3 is CASSQGFQGAWEQYF. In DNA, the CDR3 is TGCGCCAGCAGCCAAGGATTTCAGGGGGCGTGGGAGCAGTACTTC.

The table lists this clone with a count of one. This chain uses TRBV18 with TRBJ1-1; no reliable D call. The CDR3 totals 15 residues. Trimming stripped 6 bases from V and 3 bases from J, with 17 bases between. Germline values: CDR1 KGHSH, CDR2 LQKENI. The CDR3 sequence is CASSPTARRDTEAFF. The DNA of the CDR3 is TGTGCCAGCTCCCCAACAGCCCGGCGGGACACTGAAGCTTTCTTT.

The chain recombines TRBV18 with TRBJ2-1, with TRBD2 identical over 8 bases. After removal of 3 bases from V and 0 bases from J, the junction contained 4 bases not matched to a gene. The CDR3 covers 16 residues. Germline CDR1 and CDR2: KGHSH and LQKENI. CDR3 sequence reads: CASSPSSGSSYNEQFF. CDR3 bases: TGTGCCAGCTCACCTTCAAGCGGGAGCTCCTACAATGAGCAGTTCTTC.

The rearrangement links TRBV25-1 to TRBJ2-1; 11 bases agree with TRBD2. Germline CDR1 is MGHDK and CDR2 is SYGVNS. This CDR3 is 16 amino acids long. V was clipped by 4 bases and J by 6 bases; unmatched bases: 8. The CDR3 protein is CASSGRLAGMINEQFF. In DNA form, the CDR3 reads TGTGCCAGCAGTGGCCGACTAGCGGGGATGATCAATGAGCAGTTCTTC. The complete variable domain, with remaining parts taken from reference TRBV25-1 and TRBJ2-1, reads EADIYQTPRYLVIGTGKKITLECSQTMGHDKMYWYQQDPGMELHLIHYSYGVNSTEKGDLSSESTVSRIRTEHFPLTLESARPSHTSQYLCASSGRLAGMINEQFFGPGTRLTVL.

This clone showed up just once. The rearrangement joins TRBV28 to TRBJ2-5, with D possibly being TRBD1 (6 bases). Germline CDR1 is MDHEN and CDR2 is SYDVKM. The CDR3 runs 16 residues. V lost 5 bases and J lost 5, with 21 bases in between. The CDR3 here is CASSRGGQYSWETQYF. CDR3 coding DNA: TGTGCCAGCAGTCGTGGTGGACAGTACTCTTGGGAGACCCAGTACTTC.

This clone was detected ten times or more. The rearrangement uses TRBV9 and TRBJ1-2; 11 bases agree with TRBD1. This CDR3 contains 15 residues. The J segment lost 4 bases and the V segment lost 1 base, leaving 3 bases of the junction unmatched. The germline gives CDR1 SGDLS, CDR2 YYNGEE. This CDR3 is CASSVTGTGGYGYTF. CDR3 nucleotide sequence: TGTGCCAGCAGCGTAACCGGGACAGGGGGCTATGGCTACACCTTC.

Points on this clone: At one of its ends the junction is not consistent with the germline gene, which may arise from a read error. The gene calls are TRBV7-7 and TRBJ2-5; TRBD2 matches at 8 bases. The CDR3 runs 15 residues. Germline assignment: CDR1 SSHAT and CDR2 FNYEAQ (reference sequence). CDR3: CASSDSGANQETQYF. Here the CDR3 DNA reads TGTGCTAGCAGTGATAGCGGGGCAAACCAGGAGACCCAGTACTTC.

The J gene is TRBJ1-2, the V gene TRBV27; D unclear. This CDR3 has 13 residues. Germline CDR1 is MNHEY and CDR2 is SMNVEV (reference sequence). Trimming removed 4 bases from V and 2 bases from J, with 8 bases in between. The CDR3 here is CASSSTENYGYTF. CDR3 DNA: TGTGCCAGCAGTTCGACTGAAAACTATGGCTACACCTTC.

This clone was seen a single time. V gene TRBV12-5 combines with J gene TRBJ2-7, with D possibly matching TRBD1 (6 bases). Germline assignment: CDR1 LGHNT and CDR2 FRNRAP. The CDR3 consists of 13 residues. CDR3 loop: CAGAQGPSYEQYF. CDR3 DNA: TGTGCGGGGGCCCAGGGTCCCTCCTACGAGCAGTACTTC.